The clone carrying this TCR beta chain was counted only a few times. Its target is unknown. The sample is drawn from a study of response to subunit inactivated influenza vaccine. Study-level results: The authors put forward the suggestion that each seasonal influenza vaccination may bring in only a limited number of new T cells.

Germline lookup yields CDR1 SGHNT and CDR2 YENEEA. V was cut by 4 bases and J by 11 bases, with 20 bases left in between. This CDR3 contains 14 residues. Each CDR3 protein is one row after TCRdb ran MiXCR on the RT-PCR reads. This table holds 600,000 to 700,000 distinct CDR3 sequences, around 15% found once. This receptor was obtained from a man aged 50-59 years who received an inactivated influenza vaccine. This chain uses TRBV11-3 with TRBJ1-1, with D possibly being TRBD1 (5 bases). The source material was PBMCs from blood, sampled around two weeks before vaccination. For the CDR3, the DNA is TGTGCCAGCAGCTCTTGGGGAGGGGCCGCCTGGGCTTTCTTT. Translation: CASSSWGGAAWAFF.